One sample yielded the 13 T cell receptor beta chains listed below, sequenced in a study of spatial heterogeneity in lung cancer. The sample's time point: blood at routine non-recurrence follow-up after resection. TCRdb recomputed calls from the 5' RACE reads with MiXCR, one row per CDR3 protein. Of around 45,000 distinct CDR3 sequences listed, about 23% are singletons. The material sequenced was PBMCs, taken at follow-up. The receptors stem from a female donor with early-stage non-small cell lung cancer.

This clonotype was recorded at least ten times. The CDR3: CASSQVGGQPQHF. In DNA, the CDR3 is TGTGCCAGCAGCCAAGTTGGGGGCCAGCCCCAGCATTTT. This chain links TRBV3-1 with TRBJ1-5, with a weak D call TRBD1 (6 bases). The germline CDR1 and CDR2 sequences are LGHDT and YNNKEL (reference sequence). The CDR3 has 13 residues. Trimming pared 1 base from V and 7 bases from J, leaving 8 bases between.

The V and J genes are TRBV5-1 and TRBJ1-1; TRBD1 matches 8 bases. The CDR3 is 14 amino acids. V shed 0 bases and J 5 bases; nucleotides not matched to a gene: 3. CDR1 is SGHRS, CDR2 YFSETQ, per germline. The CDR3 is CASSLVTGETEAFF. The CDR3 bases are TGCGCCAGCAGCTTGGTGACAGGGGAGACTGAAGCTTTCTTT.

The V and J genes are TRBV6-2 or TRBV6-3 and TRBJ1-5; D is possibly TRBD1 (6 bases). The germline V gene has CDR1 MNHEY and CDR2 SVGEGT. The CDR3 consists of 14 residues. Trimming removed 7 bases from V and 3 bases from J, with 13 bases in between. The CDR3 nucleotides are TGTGCCAGCAACAACAGGGATGTCAATCAGCCCCAGCATTTT. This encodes CASNNRDVNQPQHF.

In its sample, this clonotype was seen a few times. CDR3 DNA: TGCAGCGTTGAAGTGTCAGGGACTCGGGCTTTCTTT. Translated, it gives CSVEVSGTRAFF. The V gene is TRBV29-1, the J gene TRBJ1-1; a possible D gene is TRBD1 (5 bases). This CDR3 spans 12 amino acids. Trimming took off 1 base at V and 11 bases at J, with 14 bases between the two ends. CDR1 is SQVTM, CDR2 ANQGSEA, per germline. The complete variable domain, with remaining parts taken from reference TRBV29-1 and TRBJ1-1, reads SAVISQKPSRDICQRGTSLTIQCQVDSQVTMMFWYRQQPGQSLTLIATANQGSEATYESGFVIDKFPISRPNLTFSTLTVSNMSPEDSSIYLCSVEVSGTRAFFGQGTRLTVV.

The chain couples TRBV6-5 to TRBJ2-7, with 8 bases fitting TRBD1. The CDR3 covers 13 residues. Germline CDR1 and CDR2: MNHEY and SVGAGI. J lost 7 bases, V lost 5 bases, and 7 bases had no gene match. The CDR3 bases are TGTGCCAGCAGTCCCGGACAGGGCGGGGAGCAGTACTTC. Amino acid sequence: CASSPGQGGEQYF.

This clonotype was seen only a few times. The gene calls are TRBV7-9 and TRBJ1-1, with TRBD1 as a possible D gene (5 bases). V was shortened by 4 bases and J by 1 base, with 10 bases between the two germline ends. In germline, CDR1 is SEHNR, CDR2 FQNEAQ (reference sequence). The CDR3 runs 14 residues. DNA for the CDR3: TGTGCCAGCAGCTGGGGACTCGGGAACACTGAAGCTTTCTTT. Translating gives CASSWGLGNTEAFF.

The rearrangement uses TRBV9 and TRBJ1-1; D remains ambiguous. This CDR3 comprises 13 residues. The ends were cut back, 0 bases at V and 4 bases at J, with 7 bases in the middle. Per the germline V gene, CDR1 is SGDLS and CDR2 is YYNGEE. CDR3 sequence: CASSVELGTEAFF. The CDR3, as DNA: TGTGCCAGCAGCGTAGAGTTGGGCACTGAAGCTTTCTTT.

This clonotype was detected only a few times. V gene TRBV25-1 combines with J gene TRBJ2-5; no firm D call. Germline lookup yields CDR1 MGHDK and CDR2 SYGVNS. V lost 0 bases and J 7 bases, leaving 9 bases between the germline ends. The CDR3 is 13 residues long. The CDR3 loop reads CASSEYGVSTQYF. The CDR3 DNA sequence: TGTGCCAGCAGTGAATACGGAGTCTCGACCCAGTACTTC.

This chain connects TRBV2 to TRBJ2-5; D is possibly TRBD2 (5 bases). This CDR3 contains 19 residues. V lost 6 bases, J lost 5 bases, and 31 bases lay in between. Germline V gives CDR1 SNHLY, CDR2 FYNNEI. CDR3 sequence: CASRVKDGLIEKWRETQYF. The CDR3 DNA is TGTGCCAGCAGGGTGAAAGACGGTCTTATCGAGAAGTGGAGGGAGACCCAGTACTTC. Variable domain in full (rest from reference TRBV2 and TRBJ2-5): EPEVTQTPSHQVTQMGQEVILRCVPISNHLYFYWYRQILGQKVEFLVSFYNNEISEKSEIFDDQFSVERPDGSNFTLKIRSTKLEDSAMYFCASRVKDGLIEKWRETQYFGPGTRLLVL.

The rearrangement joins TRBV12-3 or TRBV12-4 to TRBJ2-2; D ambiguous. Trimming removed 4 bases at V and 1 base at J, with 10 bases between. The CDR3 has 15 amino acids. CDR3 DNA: TGTGCCAGCAGTTGGAACGGGTTGAACACCGGGGAGCTGTTTTTT. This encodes CASSWNGLNTGELFF.

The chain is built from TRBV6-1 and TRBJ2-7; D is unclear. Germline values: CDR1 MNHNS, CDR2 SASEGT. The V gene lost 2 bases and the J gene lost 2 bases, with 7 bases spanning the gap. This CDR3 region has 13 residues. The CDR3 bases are TGTGCCAGCAGTGAATCTGTGACCTACGAGCAGTACGTC. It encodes CASSESVTYEQYV.

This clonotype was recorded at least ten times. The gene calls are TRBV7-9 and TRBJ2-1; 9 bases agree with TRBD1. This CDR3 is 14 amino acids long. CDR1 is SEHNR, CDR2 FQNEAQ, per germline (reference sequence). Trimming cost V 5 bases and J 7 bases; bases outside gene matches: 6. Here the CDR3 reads CASSKQGAQNEQFF. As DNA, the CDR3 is TGTGCCAGCAGCAAACAGGGGGCGCAGAATGAGCAGTTCTTC.

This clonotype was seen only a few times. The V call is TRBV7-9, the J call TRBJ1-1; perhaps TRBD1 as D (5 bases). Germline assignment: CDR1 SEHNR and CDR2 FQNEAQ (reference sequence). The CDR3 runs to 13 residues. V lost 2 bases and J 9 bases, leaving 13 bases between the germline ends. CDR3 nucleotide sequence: TGTGCCAGCAGCTTAATGTCTGGGGGACAAGCTTTCTTT. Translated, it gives CASSLMSGGQAFF.